Presented here are 7 T cell receptor beta chains from one specimen sequenced in a study of PD-L1 blockade in urothelial cancer. Some clones are missing from TCRdb's copy, which holds only in-frame ones; the method was immunoSEQ multiplex PCR. The sample lists some 51,000 clones; 75% to 90% were seen once. This material consisted of PBMCs, taken around atezolizumab (anti-PD-L1) treatment. These receptors were collected from a man aged 60-69 years with urothelial cancer.

This clone was observed once. The chain couples TRBV5-1 to TRBJ2-7; 8 bases fit TRBD1. The J segment lost 3 bases and the V segment lost 3 bases, leaving 11 bases of the junction unmatched. The length of the CDR3 is 16 residues. Germline CDR1 is SGHRS and CDR2 is YFSETQ. Here the CDR3 DNA reads TGCGCCAGCAGCTCGAGACCGGCAGGGGGCAGCTACGAGCAGTACTTC. Protein product: CASSSRPAGGSYEQYF. Looking up the rest from reference TRBV5-1 and TRBJ2-7 gives the full variable domain: KAGVTQTPRYLIKTRGQQVTLSCSPISGHRSVSWYQQTPGQGLQFLFEYFSETQRNKGNFPGRFSGRQFSNSRSEMNVSTLELGDSALYLCASSSRPAGGSYEQYFGPGTRLTVT.

This clone occurred a few times. The V and J genes are TRBV7-9 and TRBJ1-1; D not resolved. In germline, CDR1 is SEHNR, CDR2 FQNEAQ (reference sequence). The V and J ends lost 10 bases and 0 bases respectively, with 9 bases between them. CDR3 size: 12 residues. CDR3 in amino acids: CATAVMNTEAFF. The CDR3 region has the DNA TGTGCCACCGCGGTAATGAACACTGAAGCTTTCTTT.

This clone was counted only a few times. This chain joins TRBV9 and TRBJ2-1; 7 nucleotides match TRBD2. CDR1 is SGDLS and CDR2 is YYNGEE in the germline V gene. CDR3 size: 15 residues. Losses at the gene ends were 0 bases for V and 6 bases for J; bases not matched to a gene: 6. CDR3 nucleotide sequence: TGTGCCAGCAGCGTAGAGGCTAGCGGACTCAATGAGCAGTTCTTC. Its protein is CASSVEASGLNEQFF.

This clone was seen a handful of times. The rearrangement uses TRBV6-1 and TRBJ1-6; 7 bases match TRBD1. This CDR3 is 15 amino acids long. Germline CDR1 is MNHNS and CDR2 is SASEGT. Trimming took 5 bases from V and 10 from J; bases not matched to a gene: 11. CDR3 sequence (DNA): TGTGCCAGCAGTACCCGACAGGGCGTAGAGTCACCCCTCCACTTT. This encodes CASSTRQGVESPLHF.

The chain links TRBV2 to TRBJ2-1, with D tentatively TRBD2 (6 bases). Trimming removed 6 bases at V and 5 bases at J, with 17 bases between. This CDR3 spans 15 amino acids. CDR1 is SNHLY, CDR2 FYNNEI, per germline. CDR3 amino acids: CASSQTQRADNEQFF. The CDR3 nucleotides read TGTGCCAGCAGCCAGACCCAGCGGGCGGACAATGAGCAGTTCTTC.

The chain is built from TRBV7-6 and TRBJ1-2, with TRBD1 matching 7 bases. V shed 4 bases, J shed 1 base, and the junction held 9 bases outside the gene matches. Per the germline V gene, CDR1 is SGHVS and CDR2 is FNYEAQ. The CDR3 sequence is 16 residues long. The chain's CDR3 is CASSSQPTGSNYGYTF. As DNA, the CDR3 is TGTGCCAGCAGCTCCCAGCCGACAGGGAGTAACTATGGCTACACCTTC.

Only a few counts were recorded for this clone. This chain links TRBV5-1 with TRBJ2-7; TRBD1 aligns across 8 bases. Germline CDR1 reads SGHRS; CDR2 reads YFSETQ. V lost 2 bases to trimming and J lost 7 bases; unmatched junction nucleotides: 8. The CDR3 contains 14 residues. For the CDR3, the DNA is TGCGCCAGCAGCTTCCGACAGGGGATGGGGGAGCAGTACTTC. This codes for CASSFRQGMGEQYF.